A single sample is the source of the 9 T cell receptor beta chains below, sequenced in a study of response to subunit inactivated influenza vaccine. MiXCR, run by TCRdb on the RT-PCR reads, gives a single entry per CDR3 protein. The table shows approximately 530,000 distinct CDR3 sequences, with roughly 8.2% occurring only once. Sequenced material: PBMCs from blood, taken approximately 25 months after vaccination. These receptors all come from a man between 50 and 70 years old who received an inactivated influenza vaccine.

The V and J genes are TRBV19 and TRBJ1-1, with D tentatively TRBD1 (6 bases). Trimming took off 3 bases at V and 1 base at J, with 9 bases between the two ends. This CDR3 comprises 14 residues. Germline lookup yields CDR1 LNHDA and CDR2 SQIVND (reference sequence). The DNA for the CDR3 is TGTGCCAGTAGTATGGCCAGGGGGAACACTGAAGCTTTCTTT. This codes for CASSMARGNTEAFF.

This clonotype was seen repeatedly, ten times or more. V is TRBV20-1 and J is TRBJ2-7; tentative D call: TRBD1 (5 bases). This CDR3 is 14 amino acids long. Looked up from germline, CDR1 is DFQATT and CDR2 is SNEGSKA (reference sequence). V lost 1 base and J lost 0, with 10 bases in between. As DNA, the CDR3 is TGCAGTGCTAGAGTAACAGGATCCTCCTACGAGCAGTACTTC. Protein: CSARVTGSSYEQYF.

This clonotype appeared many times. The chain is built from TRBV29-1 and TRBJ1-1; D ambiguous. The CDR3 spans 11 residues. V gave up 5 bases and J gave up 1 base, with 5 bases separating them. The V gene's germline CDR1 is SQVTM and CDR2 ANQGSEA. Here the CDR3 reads CSVLKNTEAFF. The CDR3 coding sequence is TGCAGCGTTCTCAAGAACACTGAAGCTTTCTTT.

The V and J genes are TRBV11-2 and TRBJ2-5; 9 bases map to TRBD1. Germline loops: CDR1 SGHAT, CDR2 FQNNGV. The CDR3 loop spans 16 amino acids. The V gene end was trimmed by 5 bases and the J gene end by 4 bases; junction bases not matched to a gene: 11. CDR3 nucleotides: TGTGCCAGCAGCCGCCTTGGGGACAGGGTGCGAGAGACCCAGTACTTC. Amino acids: CASSRLGDRVRETQYF.

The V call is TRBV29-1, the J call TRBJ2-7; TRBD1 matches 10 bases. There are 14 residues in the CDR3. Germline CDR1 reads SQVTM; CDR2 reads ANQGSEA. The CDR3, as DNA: TGCAACGCCGCTGAAGGACAGGGGGCCTACGAGCAGTACTTC. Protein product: CNAAEGQGAYEQYF.

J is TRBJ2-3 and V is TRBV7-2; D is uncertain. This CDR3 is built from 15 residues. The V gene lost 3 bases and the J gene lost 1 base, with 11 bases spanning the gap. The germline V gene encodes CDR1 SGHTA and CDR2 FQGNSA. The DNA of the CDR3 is TGTGCCAGCAGCTTCGACCCCGCCCGCACAGATACGCAGTATTTT. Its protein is CASSFDPARTDTQYF.

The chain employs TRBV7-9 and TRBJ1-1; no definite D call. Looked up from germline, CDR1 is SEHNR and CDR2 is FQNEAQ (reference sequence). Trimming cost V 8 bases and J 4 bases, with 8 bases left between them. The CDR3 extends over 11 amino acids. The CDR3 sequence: CASGKSTEAFF. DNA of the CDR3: TGTGCCAGCGGGAAGAGCACTGAAGCTTTCTTT.

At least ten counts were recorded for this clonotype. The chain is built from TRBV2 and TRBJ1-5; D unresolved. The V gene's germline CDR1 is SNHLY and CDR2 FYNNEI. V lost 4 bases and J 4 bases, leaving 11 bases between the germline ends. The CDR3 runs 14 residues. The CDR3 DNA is TGTGCCAGCAGTGTGGAGGAGCGTAATCAGCCCCAGCATTTT. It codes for CASSVEERNQPQHF.

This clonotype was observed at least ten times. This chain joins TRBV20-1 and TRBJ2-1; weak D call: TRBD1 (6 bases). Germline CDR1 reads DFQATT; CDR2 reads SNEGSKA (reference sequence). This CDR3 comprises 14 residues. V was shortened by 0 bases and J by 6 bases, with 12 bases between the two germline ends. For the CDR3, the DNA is TGCAGTGCTAGAGATAGGACAGTCTCCAATGAGCAGTTCTTC. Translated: CSARDRTVSNEQFF.